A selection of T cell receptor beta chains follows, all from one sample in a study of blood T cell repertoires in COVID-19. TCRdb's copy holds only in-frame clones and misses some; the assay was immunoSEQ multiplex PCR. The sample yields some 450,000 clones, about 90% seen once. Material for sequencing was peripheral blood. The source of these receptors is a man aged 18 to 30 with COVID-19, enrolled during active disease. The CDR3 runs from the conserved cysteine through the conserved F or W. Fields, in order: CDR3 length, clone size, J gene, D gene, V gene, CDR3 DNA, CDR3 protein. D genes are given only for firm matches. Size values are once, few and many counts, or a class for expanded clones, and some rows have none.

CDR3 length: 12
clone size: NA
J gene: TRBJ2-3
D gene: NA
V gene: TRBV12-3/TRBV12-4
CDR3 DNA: TGTGCCAGCAGTTTAGCGACGGGGTTGCCGTATTTT
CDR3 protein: CASSLATGLPYF

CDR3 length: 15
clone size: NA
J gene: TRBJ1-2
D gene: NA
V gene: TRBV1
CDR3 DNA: TGCACCAGCAGCCAGGATCCACTAGCTAACTATGGCTACACCTTC
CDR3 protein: CTSSQDPLANYGYTF

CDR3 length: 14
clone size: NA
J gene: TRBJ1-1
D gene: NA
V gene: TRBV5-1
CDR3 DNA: TGCGCCAGCAGCTTGTTGCCCGAGGACACTGAAGCTTTCTTT
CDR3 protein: CASSLLPEDTEAFF

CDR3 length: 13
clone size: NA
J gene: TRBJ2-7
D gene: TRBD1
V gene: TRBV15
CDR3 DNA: TGTGCCACCAGCCTCCAGGGGGCCTACGAGCAGTACTTC
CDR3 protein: CATSLQGAYEQYF

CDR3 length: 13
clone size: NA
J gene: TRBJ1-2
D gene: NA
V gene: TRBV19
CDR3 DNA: TGTGCCAGTTCCTCGGGTTGGAACTATGGCTACACCTTC
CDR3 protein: CASSSGWNYGYTF

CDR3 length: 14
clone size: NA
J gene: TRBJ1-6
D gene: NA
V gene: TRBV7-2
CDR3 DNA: TGTGCCAGCAGCTTACTAGGAGGGAATTCACCCCTCCACTTT
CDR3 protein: CASSLLGGNSPLHF

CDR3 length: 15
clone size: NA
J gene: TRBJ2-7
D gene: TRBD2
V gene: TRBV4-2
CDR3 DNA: TGTGCCAGCAGCCAAAATAGCGGGGGGGCCTACGAGCAGTACTTC
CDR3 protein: CASSQNSGGAYEQYF

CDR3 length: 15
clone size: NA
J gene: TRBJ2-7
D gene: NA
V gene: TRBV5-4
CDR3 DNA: TGTGCCAGCAGCGGAGATGGAAGGAGCTCCTACGAGCAGTACTTC
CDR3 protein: CASSGDGRSSYEQYF

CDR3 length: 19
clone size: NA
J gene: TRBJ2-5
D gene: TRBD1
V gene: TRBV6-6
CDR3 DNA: TGTGCCAGCAGTCACCCCGGGGGGAGAGGACAGGGGTTATCGGAGACCCAGTACTTC
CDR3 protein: CASSHPGGRGQGLSETQYF

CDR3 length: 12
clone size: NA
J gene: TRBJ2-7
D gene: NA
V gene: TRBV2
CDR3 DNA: TGTGCCAGCAGTGGAGATTCGTACGAGCAGTACTTC
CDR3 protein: CASSGDSYEQYF

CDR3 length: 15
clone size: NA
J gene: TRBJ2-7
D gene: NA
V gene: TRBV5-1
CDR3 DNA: TGCGCCAGCAGCTTTTCTGACAGTAACTACTACGAGCAGTACTTC
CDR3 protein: CASSFSDSNYYEQYF

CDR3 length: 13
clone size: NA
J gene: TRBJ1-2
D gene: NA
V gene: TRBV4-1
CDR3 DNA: TGCGCCAGCAGCCGGGAGGGGGGCTATGGCTACACCTTC
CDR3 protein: CASSREGGYGYTF

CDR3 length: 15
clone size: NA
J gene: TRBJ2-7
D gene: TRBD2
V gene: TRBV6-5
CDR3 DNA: TGTGCCGCCTCGTTCGGGACTAGCGGCTCTTACGAGCAGTACTTC
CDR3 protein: CAASFGTSGSYEQYF

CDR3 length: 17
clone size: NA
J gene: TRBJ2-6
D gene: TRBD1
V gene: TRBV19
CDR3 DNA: TGTGCCAGTAGTCATCGACAGGGGCCCTCTGGGGCCAACGTCCTGACTTTC
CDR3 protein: CASSHRQGPSGANVLTF

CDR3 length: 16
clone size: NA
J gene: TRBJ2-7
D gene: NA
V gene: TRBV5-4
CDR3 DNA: TGTGCCAGCAGCTATCCAGGGGTCCAGAGCTCCTACGAGCAGTACTTC
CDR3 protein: CASSYPGVQSSYEQYF

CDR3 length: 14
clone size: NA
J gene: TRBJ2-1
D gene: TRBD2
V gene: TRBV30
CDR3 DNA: TGTGCCTGGAGGCGGACTAGCGGGAGTAATGAGCAGTTCTTC
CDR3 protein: CAWRRTSGSNEQFF

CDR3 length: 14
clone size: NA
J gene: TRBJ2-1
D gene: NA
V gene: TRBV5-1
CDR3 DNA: TGCGCCAGCAGCTTAGGGACTCCGGCGGGTGAGCAGTTCTTC
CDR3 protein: CASSLGTPAGEQFF

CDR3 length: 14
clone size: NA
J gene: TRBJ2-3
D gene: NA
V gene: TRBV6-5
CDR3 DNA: TGTGCCAGCACTTCGCGGGGAAACACAGATACGCAGTATTTT
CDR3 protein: CASTSRGNTDTQYF

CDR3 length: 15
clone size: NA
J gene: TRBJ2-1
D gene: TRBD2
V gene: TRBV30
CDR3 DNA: TGTGCCTGGAGGAGCGGAAGGAGCGGGAGTACTGAGCAGTTCTTC
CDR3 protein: CAWRSGRSGSTEQFF

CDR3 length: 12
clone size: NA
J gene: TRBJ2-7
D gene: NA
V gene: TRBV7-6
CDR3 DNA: TGTGCCAGCAGCCCGACGGGTATGGAGCAGTACTTC
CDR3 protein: CASSPTGMEQYF

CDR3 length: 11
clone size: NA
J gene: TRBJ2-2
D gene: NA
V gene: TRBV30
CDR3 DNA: TGTGCCTGGCAGATCGTAGGGGAGCTGTTTTTT
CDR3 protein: CAWQIVGELFF

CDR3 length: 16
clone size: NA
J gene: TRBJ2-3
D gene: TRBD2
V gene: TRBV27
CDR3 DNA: TGTGCCAGCAGTTTCGGGACTAGCGGCACCACAGATACGCAGTATTTT
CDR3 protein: CASSFGTSGTTDTQYF

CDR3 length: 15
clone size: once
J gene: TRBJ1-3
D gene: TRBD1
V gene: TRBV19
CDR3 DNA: TGTGCCAGGTTGACAGGGGACAACTCTGGAAACACCATATATTTT
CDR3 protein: CARLTGDNSGNTIYF

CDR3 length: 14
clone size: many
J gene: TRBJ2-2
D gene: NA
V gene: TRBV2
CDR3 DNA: TGTGCCAGCAGTGATGCAGGTACACCCGGGGAGCTGTTTTTT
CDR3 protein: CASSDAGTPGELFF

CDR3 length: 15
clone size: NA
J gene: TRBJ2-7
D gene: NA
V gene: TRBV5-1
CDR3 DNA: TGCGCCAGCAGCTTGGAAGCAGGGCCCGTGAGGGAGCAGTACTTC
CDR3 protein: CASSLEAGPVREQYF

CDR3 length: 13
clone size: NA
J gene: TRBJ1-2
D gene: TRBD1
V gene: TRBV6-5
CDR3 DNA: TGTGCCAGCAGTAAAACAGGGGGCTATGGCTACACCTTC
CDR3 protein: CASSKTGGYGYTF

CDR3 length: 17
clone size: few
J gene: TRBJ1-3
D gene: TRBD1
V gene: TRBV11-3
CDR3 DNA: TGTGCCAGCAGCTCCTGGGACAGGGGAGAAGGTGGAAACACCATATATTTT
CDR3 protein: CASSSWDRGEGGNTIYF

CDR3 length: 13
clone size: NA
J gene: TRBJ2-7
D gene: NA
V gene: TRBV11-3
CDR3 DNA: TGTGCCAGCAGCTTCAGGAAGCACTACGAGCAGTACTTC
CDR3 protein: CASSFRKHYEQYF

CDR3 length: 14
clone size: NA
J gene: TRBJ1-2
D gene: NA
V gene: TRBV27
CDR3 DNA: TGTGCCAGCAGTTCCCCGGGCGGGGGGAATGGCTACACCTTC
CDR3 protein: CASSSPGGGNGYTF

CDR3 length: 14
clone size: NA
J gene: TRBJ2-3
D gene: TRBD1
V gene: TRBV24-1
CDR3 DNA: TGTGCCACCAGCAAGACAGGGGGCACAGATACGCAGTATTTT
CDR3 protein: CATSKTGGTDTQYF

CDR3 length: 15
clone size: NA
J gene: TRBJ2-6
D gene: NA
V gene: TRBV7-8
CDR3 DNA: TGTGCCAGCAGCTTAGAAGCCTCTGGGGCCAACGTCCTGACTTTC
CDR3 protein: CASSLEASGANVLTF

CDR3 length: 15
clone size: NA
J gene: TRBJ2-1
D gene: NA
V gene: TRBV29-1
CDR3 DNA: TGCAGCGTTGAAGTGGGTCAGTCAGGGTACAATGAGCAGTTCTTC
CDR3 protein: CSVEVGQSGYNEQFF

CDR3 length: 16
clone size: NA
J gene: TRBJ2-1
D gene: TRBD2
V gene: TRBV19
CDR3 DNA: TGTGCCAGTAGTCTCACGACTAGCGGGAGGGCCGCTGAGCAGTTCTTC
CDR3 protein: CASSLTTSGRAAEQFF

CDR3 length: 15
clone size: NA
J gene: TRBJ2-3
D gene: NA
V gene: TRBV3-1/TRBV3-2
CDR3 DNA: TGTGCCAGCAGCCAAGATCTCGGGATTCTGGATACGCAGTATTTT
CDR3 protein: CASSQDLGILDTQYF

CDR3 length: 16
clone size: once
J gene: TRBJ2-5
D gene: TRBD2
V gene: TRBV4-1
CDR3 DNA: TGCGCCAGCAGCCCCGGACTAGCGGGCGAGGGGGAGACCCAGTACTTC
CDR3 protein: CASSPGLAGEGETQYF

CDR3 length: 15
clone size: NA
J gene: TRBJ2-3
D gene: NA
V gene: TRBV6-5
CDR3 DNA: TGTGCCAGCAGTTCCTATGGACAGAGCACAGATACGCAGTATTTT
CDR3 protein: CASSSYGQSTDTQYF

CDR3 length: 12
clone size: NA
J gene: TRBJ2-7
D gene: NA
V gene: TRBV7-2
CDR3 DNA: TGTGCCAGCAGCGCCGAGACTAGATCGCAGTACTTC
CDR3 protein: CASSAETRSQYF

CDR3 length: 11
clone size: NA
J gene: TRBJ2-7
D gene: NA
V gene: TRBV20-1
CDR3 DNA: TGCAGTGCTAGACAGGTCTACGAGCAGTACTTC
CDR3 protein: CSARQVYEQYF

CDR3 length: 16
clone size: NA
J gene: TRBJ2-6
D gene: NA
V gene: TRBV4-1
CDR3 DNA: TGCGCCAGCAGCCAACAGGGGGGAGGCCGGGCCAACGTCCTGACTTTC
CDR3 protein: CASSQQGGGRANVLTF

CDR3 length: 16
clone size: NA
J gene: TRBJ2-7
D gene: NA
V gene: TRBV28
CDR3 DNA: TGTGCCAGCAGGTGGGCGGGCGGTCCCCCGAGCGACGAGCAGTACTTC
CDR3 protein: CASRWAGGPPSDEQYF

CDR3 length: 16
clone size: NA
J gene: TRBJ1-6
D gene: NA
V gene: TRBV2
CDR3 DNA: TGTGCCAGCAGTGAAGCCGGGGGTGACAATAATTCACCCCTCCACTTT
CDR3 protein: CASSEAGGDNNSPLHF

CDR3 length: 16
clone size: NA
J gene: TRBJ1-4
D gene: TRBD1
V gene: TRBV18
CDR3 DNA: TGTGCCAGCTCATTTGAGTCGAACAGGGGCGGAGGAAAACTGTTTTTT
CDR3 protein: CASSFESNRGGGKLFF

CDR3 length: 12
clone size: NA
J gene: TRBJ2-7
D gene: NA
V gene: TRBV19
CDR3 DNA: TGTGCCAGTAGTACGGGCTCCTACGAGCAGTACTTC
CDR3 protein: CASSTGSYEQYF

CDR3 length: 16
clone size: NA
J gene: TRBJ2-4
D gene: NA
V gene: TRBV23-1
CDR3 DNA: TGCGCCAGCAGTCCCGACTCGGACTCTAACCCAAACATTCAGTACTTC
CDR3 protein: CASSPDSDSNPNIQYF

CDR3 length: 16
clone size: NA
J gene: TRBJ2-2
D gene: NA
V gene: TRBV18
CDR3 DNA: TGTGCCAGCTCACCACCTTTACAAGCGAACACCGGGGAGCTGTTTTTT
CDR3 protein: CASSPPLQANTGELFF

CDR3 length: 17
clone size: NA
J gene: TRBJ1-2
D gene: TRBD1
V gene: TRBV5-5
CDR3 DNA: TGTGCCAGCAGCCGCTCAGGGACAGGGCCTTCTAACTATGGCTACACCTTC
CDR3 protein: CASSRSGTGPSNYGYTF

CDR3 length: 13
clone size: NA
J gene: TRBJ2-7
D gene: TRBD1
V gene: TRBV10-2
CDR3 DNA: TGCGCCAGCAGTGATAGGACAGGGTCCGAGCAGTACTTC
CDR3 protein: CASSDRTGSEQYF

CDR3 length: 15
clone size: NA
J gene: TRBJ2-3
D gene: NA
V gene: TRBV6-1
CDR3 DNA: TGTGCCAGCAGTGAGGCGGTAACACGCACAGATACGCAGTATTTT
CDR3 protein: CASSEAVTRTDTQYF

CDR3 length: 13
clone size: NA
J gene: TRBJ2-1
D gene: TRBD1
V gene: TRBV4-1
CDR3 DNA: TGCGCCAGCAGCCCCAGGGGGTGGAATGAGCAGTTCTTC
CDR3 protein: CASSPRGWNEQFF

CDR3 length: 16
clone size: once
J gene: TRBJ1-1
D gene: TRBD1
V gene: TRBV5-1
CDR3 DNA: TGCGCCAGCAGCTCGGGCTGGGCAGGGGGCGGCACTGAAGCTTTCTTT
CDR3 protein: CASSSGWAGGGTEAFF

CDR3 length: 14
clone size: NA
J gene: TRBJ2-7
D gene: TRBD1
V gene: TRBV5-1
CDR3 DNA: TGCGCCAGCAGCTCGACAGGGGGCGACTACGAGCAGTACTTC
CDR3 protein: CASSSTGGDYEQYF

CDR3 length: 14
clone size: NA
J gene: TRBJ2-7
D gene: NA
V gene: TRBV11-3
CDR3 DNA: TGTGCCAGCAGCTTAGGTCGGGACACCCACGAGCAGTACTTC
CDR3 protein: CASSLGRDTHEQYF

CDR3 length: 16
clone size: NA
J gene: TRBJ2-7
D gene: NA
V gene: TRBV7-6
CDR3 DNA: TGTGCCAGCAGCTTAGGTAGCAGTGATAGCTCCTACGAGCAGTACTTC
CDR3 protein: CASSLGSSDSSYEQYF

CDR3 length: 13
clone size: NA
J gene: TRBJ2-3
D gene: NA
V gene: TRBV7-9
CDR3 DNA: TGTGCCAGCAGCTTACTAGGTTACGATACGCAGTATTTT
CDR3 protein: CASSLLGYDTQYF